The 15 T cell receptor beta chains presented below share a single source sample, sequenced in a study of OX40 agonist ivuxolimab in advanced cancers. The method was immunoSEQ multiplex PCR; TCRdb's version includes in-frame clones alone and lacks a portion of them. The table shows tens of thousands of clones, with about 85% occurring only once. This material consisted of CD4+ or CD8+ T cells sorted from blood, taken in a trial of the OX40 agonist ivuxolimab. Source of these receptors: an adult with an advanced solid tumor such as melanoma, head and neck, liver or kidney cancer.

The chain uses TRBV28 and TRBJ2-7; D not certain. Trimming removed 3 bases at V and 3 bases at J, with 6 bases between. This CDR3 spans 12 amino acids. Germline V gives CDR1 MDHEN, CDR2 SYDVKM. This chain's CDR3 is CASSFSHYEQYF. DNA of the CDR3: TGTGCCAGCAGTTTTTCACACTACGAGCAGTACTTC. Variable domain in full (rest from reference TRBV28 and TRBJ2-7): DVKVTQSSRYLVKRTGEKVFLECVQDMDHENMFWYRQDPGLGLRLIYFSYDVKMKEKGDIPEGYSVSREKKERFSLILESASTNQTSMYLCASSFSHYEQYFGPGTRLTVT.

This clone has a handful of counts. This sequence joins TRBV14 and TRBJ1-6, with D possibly being TRBD1 (6 bases). Germline V CDR1 and CDR2: SGHDN, FVKESK. V was shortened by 5 bases and J by 5 bases, with 22 bases between the two germline ends. CDR3 length: 18 amino acids. In DNA, the CDR3 is TGTGCCAGCAGCGTACAAAGAAGGGACATGGCTAATAATTCACCCCTCCACTTT. Translated: CASSVQRRDMANNSPLHF.

The J gene is TRBJ1-1, the V gene TRBV5-1, with D uncertain. CDR1 and CDR2 from the germline V gene are SGHRS and YFSETQ. The CDR3 is 15 amino acids. V shed 1 base and J shed 3 bases, with 13 bases lying between them. CDR3 amino acids: CASSLRSRRYTEAFF. The CDR3 DNA follows: TGCGCCAGCAGCTTGCGGTCTAGAAGATACACTGAAGCTTTCTTT.

V usage is TRBV16 and J usage is TRBJ2-5, with D possibly TRBD2 on 6 matching bases. The V gene's germline CDR1 is KGHSY and CDR2 FQNENV. V was trimmed by 1 base and J by 4 bases, leaving 16 bases between them. The CDR3 consists of 16 residues. CDR3 in amino acids: CASSQLRRDGRETQYF. Written as DNA, the CDR3 is TGTGCCAGCAGCCAATTGCGGAGGGACGGGCGAGAGACCCAGTACTTC.

The J gene is TRBJ2-7, the V gene TRBV5-1; 7 positions match TRBD1. This CDR3 region has 13 residues. Germline CDR1 SGHRS, CDR2 YFSETQ. The ends lost 4 bases at V and 6 bases at J; junction bases unmatched: 7. CDR3 residues: CASSLRQGPEQYF. DNA of the CDR3: TGCGCCAGCAGCCTACGACAGGGACCCGAGCAGTACTTC.

This rearrangement joins TRBV14 to TRBJ2-3, with 9 bases aligning to TRBD2. The trim removed 1 base at V and 0 bases at J, leaving 5 bases unmatched. The V gene's germline CDR1 is SGHDN and CDR2 FVKESK. CDR3 length: 17 residues. The CDR3 region has the DNA TGTGCCAGCAGCCAAGGACTAGCGGATATGAGCACAGATACGCAGTATTTT. Translated: CASSQGLADMSTDTQYF.

The chain employs TRBV7-6 and TRBJ2-2, with 10 bases identical to TRBD2. This CDR3 contains 18 residues. V lost 3 bases, J lost 2 bases, and 9 bases stayed unmatched. CDR1 and CDR2 from the germline V gene are SGHVS and FNYEAQ. The CDR3 DNA reads as TGTGCCAGCAGCTTCACCGGGACTAGCGAAGGAAACACCGGGGAGCTGTTTTTT. Its translation: CASSFTGTSEGNTGELFF.

V is TRBV4-1 and J is TRBJ1-2; D gene uncertain. V dropped 2 bases and J dropped 7 bases, with 2 bases sitting between them. Germline CDR1 reads MGHRA; CDR2 reads YSYEKL. This CDR3 region has 10 residues. This CDR3 is CASSQSGYTF. In DNA form, the CDR3 reads TGCGCCAGCAGCCAAAGTGGCTACACCTTC.

CDR3 bases: TGCGCCAGCAGCACCACAGGGGTCTACTCCTACGAGCAGTACTTC. Its protein is CASSTTGVYSYEQYF. This chain connects TRBV5-1 to TRBJ2-7; 7 nucleotides match TRBD1. The V gene's germline CDR1 is SGHRS and CDR2 YFSETQ. J lost 0 bases, V lost 4 bases, and 7 bases had no gene match. The CDR3 has 15 residues. Filled out from reference TRBV5-1 and TRBJ2-7, the complete variable domain reads KAGVTQTPRYLIKTRGQQVTLSCSPISGHRSVSWYQQTPGQGLQFLFEYFSETQRNKGNFPGRFSGRQFSNSRSEMNVSTLELGDSALYLCASSTTGVYSYEQYFGPGTRLTVT.

On this clone itself: Other DNA sequences in the sample encode the same CDR3. The rearrangement uses TRBV11-2 and TRBJ2-5; D unclear. The CDR3 totals 14 residues. Germline lookup yields CDR1 SGHAT and CDR2 FQNNGV. The germline V and J ends were trimmed by 1 base and 2 bases, with 8 bases remaining between them. For the CDR3, the DNA is TGTGCCAGCAGCTTAGCGGGCTCTCAAGAGACCCAGTACTTC. Translation gives CASSLAGSQETQYF.

V gene TRBV11-2 combines with J gene TRBJ2-5; D unclear. The V end was cut by 1 base, the J end by 1 base, with 4 bases between. This CDR3 has 13 amino acids. Germline CDR1 reads SGHAT; CDR2 reads FQNNGV. CDR3 DNA: TGTGCCAGCAGCTTAGGGGCCCAAGAGACCCAGTACTTC. The encoded protein is CASSLGAQETQYF. The full variable domain, with the rest looked up from reference TRBV11-2 and TRBJ2-5, is EAGVAQSPRYKIIEKRQSVAFWCNPISGHATLYWYQQILGQGPKLLIQFQNNGVVDDSQLPKDRFSAERLKGVDSTLKIQPAKLEDSAVYLCASSLGAQETQYFGPGTRLLVL.

The genes are TRBV10-3 and TRBJ2-2, with no clear D. The germline V and J ends were trimmed by 2 bases and 7 bases, with 14 bases remaining between them. CDR1 is ENHRY, CDR2 SYGVKD, per germline. The CDR3 sequence is 15 residues long. The CDR3: CAISEQATKGGELFF. As DNA, the CDR3 is TGTGCCATCAGTGAGCAGGCTACCAAGGGCGGGGAGCTGTTTTTT.

The chain links TRBV28 to TRBJ1-4; D is unclear. V was trimmed by 2 bases and J by 6 bases, leaving 19 bases between them. The CDR3 is 17 amino acids. Germline V lookup: CDR1 MDHEN, CDR2 SYDVKM. The CDR3: CASSLARGIYLDEKLFF. As DNA, the CDR3 is TGTGCCAGCAGTTTAGCTCGGGGTATCTATCTGGATGAAAAACTGTTTTTT.

V is TRBV15 and J is TRBJ2-1, with 9 positions matching TRBD2. The CDR3 extends over 17 amino acids. Looked up from germline, CDR1 is LNHNV and CDR2 is YYDKDF (reference sequence). Trimming removed 5 bases from V and 4 bases from J; junction bases left unmatched: 12. CDR3 protein: CATSGGTSLGYYNEQFF. Here the CDR3 DNA reads TGTGCCACCAGCGGGGGGACTAGCCTAGGGTATTACAATGAGCAGTTCTTC. The variable domain in full, completed from reference TRBV15 and TRBJ2-1, reads DAMVIQNPRYQVTQFGKPVTLSCSQTLNHNVMYWYQQKSSQAPKLLFHYYDKDFNNEADTPDNFQSRRPNTSFCFLDIRSPGLGDTAMYLCATSGGTSLGYYNEQFFGPGTRLTVL.

CDR3 amino acids: CASSQEPDSSSYEQYF. Written as DNA, the CDR3 is TGTGCCAGCAGCCAAGAACCGGACAGCAGTTCCTACGAGCAGTACTTC. The rearrangement links TRBV4-2 to TRBJ2-7, with D maybe TRBD1 (6 bases). CDR1 LGHNA and CDR2 YNFKEQ come from the germline V gene. V was shortened by 0 bases and J by 1 base, with 13 bases between the two germline ends. The CDR3 spans 16 residues.